The rows below give T cell receptor beta chains drawn from one sample of a study of shared clonotypes between healthy human individuals. The method was immunoSEQ multiplex PCR; TCRdb's version includes in-frame clones alone and lacks a portion of them. In the table there are approximately 480,000 clones, 60% to 80% of which are singletons. Sample: PBMCs. These receptor sequences come from a woman between 40 and 55 years old in good health. Some clones in this sample may be carry-over from other donors' samples. CDR3s leave out the opening cysteine and the closing phenylalanine or tryptophan.

j_gene: -; v_gene: TRBV28; CDR3aa: ASRSSGSSYEQY
j_gene: TRBJ1-4; v_gene: TRBV11-2; CDR3aa: ASSSSRVDEKLF
j_gene: TRBJ2-1; v_gene: TRBV15; CDR3aa: ATSRDNRHGRSYNEQF
j_gene: TRBJ2-3; v_gene: TRBV10-3; CDR3aa: AIGPSGTDTQY
j_gene: TRBJ2-1; v_gene: TRBV7-3; CDR3aa: ASSSGNSYNEQF
j_gene: TRBJ2-5; v_gene: TRBV19; CDR3aa: ASTSGETQY
j_gene: TRBJ1-1; v_gene: TRBV29-1; CDR3aa: SVSRGDAEAF
j_gene: TRBJ2-7; v_gene: TRBV11-3; CDR3aa: ASSLKSGYEQY
j_gene: TRBJ2-7; v_gene: TRBV9; CDR3aa: ASSSSGRAHEQY
j_gene: TRBJ2-5; v_gene: TRBV19; CDR3aa: ASSINLAGGKETQY
j_gene: TRBJ2-7; v_gene: TRBV18; CDR3aa: ASSLRKGDYEQY
j_gene: TRBJ2-7; v_gene: TRBV7-9; CDR3aa: ASSVTNEQY
j_gene: TRBJ1-1; v_gene: TRBV28; CDR3aa: ASSPGGDVTEAF
j_gene: TRBJ1-4; v_gene: TRBV6-5; CDR3aa: ASSHGTGVNEKLF
j_gene: TRBJ2-7; v_gene: TRBV6-1; CDR3aa: ASTEADSYEQY
j_gene: TRBJ2-7; v_gene: TRBV18; CDR3aa: ASSPALAGGLNEQY
j_gene: TRBJ2-1; v_gene: TRBV2; CDR3aa: ASSVRRGTDEQF
j_gene: TRBJ2-3; v_gene: TRBV7-9; CDR3aa: ASSLGPLTSTDTQY
j_gene: TRBJ2-3; v_gene: TRBV19; CDR3aa: ASSIKGASTDTQY
j_gene: TRBJ2-3; v_gene: TRBV5-5; CDR3aa: ASSLGPSRGTDTQY
j_gene: TRBJ2-2; v_gene: TRBV2; CDR3aa: ASSWGTGELF
j_gene: TRBJ2-3; v_gene: TRBV10-3; CDR3aa: AISAKGGSTDTQY